This T cell receptor beta chain was profiled in a study of T-cell memory formation after mild COVID-19. Study observations and caveats: Clones that got smaller from day 15 to 85 had even CD4/CD8, while clones growing later tipped toward CD4+. Nothing confirmed that second-wave clones peaking on day 37 were specific for SARS-CoV-2.

With 0 bases removed from V and 0 bases from J, the gap between germline ends came to 6 bases. The CDR3 loop spans 13 amino acids. The germline gives CDR1 SQVTM, CDR2 ANQGSEA. Using its own MiXCR run on the 5' RACE reads, TCRdb lists one record per CDR3 protein. The sample holds 55,000 to 70,000 distinct CDR3 sequences, 25% to 35% seen once. This clonotype was found a few times. The antigen is unknown. The sequence derives from a man aged 18 to 30 who had mild COVID-19 (a few samples of this study predate the infection). Cell type and time point are not known. The chain combines TRBV29-1 with TRBJ2-7, with D unclear. Sequenced input: PBMCs or a T cell subset sorted from them (not recorded which). For the CDR3, the DNA is TGCAGCGTTGAAGACACCCGCTCCTACGAGCAGTACTTC. Encoded protein: CSVEDTRSYEQYF.